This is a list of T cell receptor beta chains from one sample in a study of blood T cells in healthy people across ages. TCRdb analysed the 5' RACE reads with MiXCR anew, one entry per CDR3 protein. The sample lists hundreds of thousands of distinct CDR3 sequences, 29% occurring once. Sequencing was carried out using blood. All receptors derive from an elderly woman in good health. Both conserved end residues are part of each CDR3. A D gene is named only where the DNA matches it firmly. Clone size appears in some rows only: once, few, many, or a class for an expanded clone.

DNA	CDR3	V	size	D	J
TGTGCCAGCAGTTACTCGTCACGGGGGGGCCCAGATACGCAGTATTTT	CASSYSSRGGPDTQYF	TRBV6-6	many	TRBD2	TRBJ2-3
TGCAGTGCTGGGAAGAGTACCCGGGGCGGGGAGCTGTTTTTT	CSAGKSTRGGELFF	TRBV20-1	few	.	TRBJ2-2
TGTGCCAGCAGCTTGTTGGGATTAACAGATACGCAGTATTTT	CASSLLGLTDTQYF	TRBV5-5	many	.	TRBJ2-3
TGTGCCAGCAGCTTAGGGGAGACAATAGTTAATTCACCCCTCCACTTT	CASSLGETIVNSPLHF	TRBV7-2	many	.	TRBJ1-6
TGCGCCAGCAGCTTGGCCGCGGGAAACTCCTACGAGCAGTACTTC	CASSLAAGNSYEQYF	TRBV5-1	many	.	TRBJ2-7
TGTGCCAGCAGTTACGGGCTTTACGGGACTAAGCTGGCAGATACGCAGTATTTT	CASSYGLYGTKLADTQYF	TRBV6-2/TRBV6-3	.	TRBD2	TRBJ2-3
TGTGCCAGCAGCGATCGACAGGGGGCTCTTTACGCCGGGGAGCTGTTTTTT	CASSDRQGALYAGELFF	TRBV7-7	.	TRBD1	TRBJ2-2
TGTGCCTGGAGTACTGGACAGGGTCAGAATCAGCCCCAGCATTTT	CAWSTGQGQNQPQHF	TRBV30	once	TRBD1	TRBJ1-5
TGTGCCAGCAGCGTAGGGGCTAGCGGCTCCTACAATGAGCAGTTCTTC	CASSVGASGSYNEQFF	TRBV9	.	TRBD2	TRBJ2-1
TGCAGCGTTCAGGGTTCTGAAGCTTTCTTT	CSVQGSEAFF	TRBV29-1	few	.	TRBJ1-1
TGTGCCACCAGTGATTTATCGGGAGAGGGTAAAAATACGCAGTATTTT	CATSDLSGEGKNTQYF	TRBV24-1	many	.	TRBJ2-3
TGTGCCAGCAGCCAAGTGTCCGCAGGGGGCATGAAGAGAACCCAGTACTTC	CASSQVSAGGMKRTQYF	TRBV3-1	.	TRBD1	TRBJ2-5
TGCGCCAGCAGCCTGACAGGGTTAACGTACCAAGAGACCCAGTACTTC	CASSLTGLTYQETQYF	TRBV5-1	many	TRBD1	TRBJ2-5
TGTACCAGCAGTCCGTTACGGACAAGGATAGCCAAAAACATTCAGTACTTC	CTSSPLRTRIAKNIQYF	TRBV12-3/TRBV12-4	.	.	TRBJ2-4
TGTGCCAGCAGCTCGGCGATGGGAGGGTTGACGCAGTATTTT	CASSSAMGGLTQYF	TRBV7-2	many	TRBD2	TRBJ2-3